Below, one TCR beta chain is given with its context. This sample stems from a study of blood T cell repertoires in COVID-19. Study details: Sites across the United States, Italy and Spain contributed samples from acute and convalescent COVID-19. Sample material is recorded as cDNA or gDNA derived from T cells, B-cell-depleted T cells, or PBMCs.

In the study's own analysis: For nucleated cells, counts were estimated from reference gene primer amplification. Clones were sequenced by immunoSEQ multiplex PCR, and TCRdb holds only the in-frame ones, with some missing. The V and J calls and clone size were taken over from that table, and D and trimming were inferred from the DNA. The sample carries over 200,000 clones, about 88% recorded once. This CDR3 spans 15 amino acids. Losses at the gene ends were 4 bases for V and 5 bases for J; bases not matched to a gene: 10. The sequenced sample consisted of peripheral blood. The chain couples TRBV23-1 to TRBJ2-7; 8 positions agree with TRBD1. TRBV23-1 is filed as an ORF, its function uncertain. This sequence was found in an older woman with acute or convalescent COVID-19. As DNA, the CDR3 is TGCGCCAGCAGTCCCACCCCCCAGGGGGCCCACGAGCAGTACTTC. This translates into CASSPTPQGAHEQYF.